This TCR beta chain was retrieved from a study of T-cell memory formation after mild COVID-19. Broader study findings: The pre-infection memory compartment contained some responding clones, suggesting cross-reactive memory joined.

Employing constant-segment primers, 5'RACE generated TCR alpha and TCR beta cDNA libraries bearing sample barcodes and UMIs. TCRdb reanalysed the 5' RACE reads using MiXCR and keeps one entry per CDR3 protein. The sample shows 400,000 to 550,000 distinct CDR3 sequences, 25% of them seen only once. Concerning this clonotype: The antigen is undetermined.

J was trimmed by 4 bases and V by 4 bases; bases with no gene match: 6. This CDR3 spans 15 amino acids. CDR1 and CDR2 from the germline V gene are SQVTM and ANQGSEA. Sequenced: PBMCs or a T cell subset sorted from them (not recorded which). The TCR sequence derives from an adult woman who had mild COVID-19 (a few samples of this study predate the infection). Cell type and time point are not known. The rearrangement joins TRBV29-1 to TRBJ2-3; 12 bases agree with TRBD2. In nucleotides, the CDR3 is TGCAGCGTTGGGGTACTAGCGGGGGGTGCAGATACGCAGTATTTT. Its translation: CSVGVLAGGADTQYF.